The entry below gives a single T cell receptor (beta chain) sequence along with its context. The record originates from a study of control samples from healthy donors and cancer patients. The method was immunoSEQ multiplex PCR; TCRdb's version includes in-frame clones alone and lacks a portion of them. The sample contains roughly 180,000 clones, 85% to 95% of which appear only once. The CDR3 is made up of 16 amino acids. The germline gives CDR1 WSHSY, CDR2 SAAADI. The V and J ends lost 6 bases and 2 bases, in that order; junction bases with no gene match: 11. This chain joins TRBV10-2 and TRBJ2-7, with 9 bases aligning to TRBD1. Sequencing used blood. The receptor was isolated from a woman aged 18-29 years in good health. The CDR3 here is CASSPSPGQGTYEQYF. The CDR3 DNA reads TGCGCCAGCAGCCCATCTCCGGGACAGGGTACCTACGAGCAGTACTTC.